The entry below describes one TCR beta chain. As yet, its antigen is unknown. The record originates from a study of cytomegalovirus exposure and HLA in healthy donors. Whole-study context: There were nearly 120 million unique TCR beta sequences, drawn from some 180 million T cells, in an earlier analysis. Study-wide findings and caveats: A few V segments could not be told apart, such as TRBV6-2 and TRBV6-3, and were left out. With further analysis later on, most CMV-associated TCR beta chains appeared HLA-restricted.

Primers included in the PCR were 60 Vbeta and 13 Jbeta primers. Some clones are missing from TCRdb's copy, which holds only in-frame ones; the method was immunoSEQ multiplex PCR. Found here are over 35,000 clones, 50% to 75% of them singletons; the top ten hold about 9%. There are 15 residues in the CDR3. Looked up from germline, CDR1 is MGHRA and CDR2 is YSYEKL. V gave up 4 bases and J gave up 7 bases; unmatched junction bases: 9. This sequence originates from a human donor in good health. Sequenced: PBMCs. This chain uses TRBV4-1 with TRBJ1-4; 7 bases agree with TRBD1. The CDR3 region has the DNA TGCGCCAGCAGCCCAGGGGGGCGAGGGGGTGAAAAACTGTTTTTT. This encodes CASSPGGRGGEKLFF.